This T cell receptor beta chain was observed in a study of response to subunit inactivated influenza vaccine. Study results and limitations: Only a handful of new T cells, the authors suggested, are recruited with each seasonal influenza vaccination.

CDR3 length: 16 amino acids. V lost 2 bases and J lost 0, with 11 bases in between. Germline V gene sequence: CDR1 MDHEN, CDR2 SYDVKM. At least ten counts were recorded for this clonotype. As yet, its antigen is unknown. In TCRdb, the RT-PCR reads were re-called with MiXCR into one record per CDR3 protein. This table has hundreds of thousands of distinct CDR3 sequences, 11% to 15% appearing once. The origin of this receptor is a man in his forties or fifties who received an inactivated influenza vaccine. This sample comprised PBMCs from blood, obtained 14 to 15 days before vaccination. The chain carries TRBV28 and TRBJ1-5; D might be TRBD1 (5 bases). Here the CDR3 DNA reads TGTGCCAGCAGTTTAACACAGGCTTTTAGCAATCAGCCCCAGCATTTT. Encoded protein: CASSLTQAFSNQPQHF.